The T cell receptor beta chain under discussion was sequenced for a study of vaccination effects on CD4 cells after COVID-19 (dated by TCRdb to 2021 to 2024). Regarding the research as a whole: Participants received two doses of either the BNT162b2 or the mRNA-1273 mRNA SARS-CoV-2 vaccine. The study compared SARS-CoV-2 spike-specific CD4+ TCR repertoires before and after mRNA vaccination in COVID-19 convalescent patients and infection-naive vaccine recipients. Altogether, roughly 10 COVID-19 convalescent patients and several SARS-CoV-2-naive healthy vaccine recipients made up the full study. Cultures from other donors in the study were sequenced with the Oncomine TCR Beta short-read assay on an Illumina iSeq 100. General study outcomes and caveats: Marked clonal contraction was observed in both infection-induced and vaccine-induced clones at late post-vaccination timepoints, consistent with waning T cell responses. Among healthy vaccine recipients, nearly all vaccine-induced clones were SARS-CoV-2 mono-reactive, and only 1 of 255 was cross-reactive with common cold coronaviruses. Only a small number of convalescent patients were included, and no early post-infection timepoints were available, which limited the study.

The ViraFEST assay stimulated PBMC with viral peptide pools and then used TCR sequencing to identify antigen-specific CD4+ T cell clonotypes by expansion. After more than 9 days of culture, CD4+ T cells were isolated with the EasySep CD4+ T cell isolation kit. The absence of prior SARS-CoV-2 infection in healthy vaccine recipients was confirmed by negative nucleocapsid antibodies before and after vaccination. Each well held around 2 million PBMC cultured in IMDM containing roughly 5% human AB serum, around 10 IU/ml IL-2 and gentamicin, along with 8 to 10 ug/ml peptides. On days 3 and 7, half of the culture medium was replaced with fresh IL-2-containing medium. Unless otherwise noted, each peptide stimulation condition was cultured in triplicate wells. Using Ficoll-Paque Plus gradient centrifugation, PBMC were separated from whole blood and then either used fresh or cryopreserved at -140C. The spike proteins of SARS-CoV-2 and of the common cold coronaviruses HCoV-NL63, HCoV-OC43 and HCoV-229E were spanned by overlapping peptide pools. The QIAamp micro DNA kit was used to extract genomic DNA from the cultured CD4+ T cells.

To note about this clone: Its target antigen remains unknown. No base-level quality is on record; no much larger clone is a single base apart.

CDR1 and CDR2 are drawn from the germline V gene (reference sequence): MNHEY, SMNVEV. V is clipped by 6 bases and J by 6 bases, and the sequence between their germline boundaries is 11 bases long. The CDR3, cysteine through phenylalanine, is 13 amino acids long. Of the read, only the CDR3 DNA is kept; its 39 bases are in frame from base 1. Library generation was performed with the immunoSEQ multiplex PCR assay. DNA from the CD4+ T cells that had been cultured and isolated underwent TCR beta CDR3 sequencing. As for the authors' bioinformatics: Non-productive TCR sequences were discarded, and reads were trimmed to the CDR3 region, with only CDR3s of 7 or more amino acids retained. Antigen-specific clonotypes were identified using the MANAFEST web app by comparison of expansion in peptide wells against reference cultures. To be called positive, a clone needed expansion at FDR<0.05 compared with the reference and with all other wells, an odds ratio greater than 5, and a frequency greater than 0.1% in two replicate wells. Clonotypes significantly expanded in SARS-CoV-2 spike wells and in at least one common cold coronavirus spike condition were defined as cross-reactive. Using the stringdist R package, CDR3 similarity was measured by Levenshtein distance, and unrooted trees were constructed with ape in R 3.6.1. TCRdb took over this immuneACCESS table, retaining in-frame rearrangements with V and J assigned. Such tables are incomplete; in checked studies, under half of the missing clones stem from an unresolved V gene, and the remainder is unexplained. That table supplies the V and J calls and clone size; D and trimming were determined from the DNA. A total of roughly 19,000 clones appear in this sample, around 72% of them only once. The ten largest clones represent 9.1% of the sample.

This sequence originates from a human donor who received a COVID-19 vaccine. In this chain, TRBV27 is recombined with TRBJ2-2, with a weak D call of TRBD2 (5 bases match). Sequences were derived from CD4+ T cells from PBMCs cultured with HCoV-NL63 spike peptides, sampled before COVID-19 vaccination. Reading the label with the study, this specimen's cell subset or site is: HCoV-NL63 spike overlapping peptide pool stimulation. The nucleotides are TGTGCCAGCAGCCTCCGGGGAGCCGGGGAGCTGTTTTTT. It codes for CASSLRGAGELFF.